This T cell receptor (beta chain) was documented in a study of T cell repertoires in cytomegalovirus infection. For the study at large: The public TCR beta signatures pointed to both CMV infection and matching HLA type.

As regards this clonotype: Its antigen is unidentified.

TCRdb itself ran the reads through MiXCR, one entry per CDR3 protein. Of around 360,000 distinct CDR3 sequences listed, approximately 30% are singletons. This CDR3 comprises 18 residues. V was pared by 0 bases and J by 4 bases, with 10 bases of the junction left unmatched. Germline V lookup: CDR1 KGHDR, CDR2 SFDVKD. Study-level results: Across the ex vivo response, the dominant clonotypes were HLA-C-restricted CMV-specific TCR beta clonotypes. The cumulative frequency of public TCR beta families distinguished individuals who carried CMV together with the relevant HLA.

The material was cultured PBMCs, obtained from culture after CMV antigen stimulation. The rearrangement uses TRBV24-1 and TRBJ2-2, with TRBD2 matching 7 bases. This clonotype originated in a human donor in good health (CMV status not recorded). Some clones in this sample may be carry-over from other donors' samples. The CDR3 DNA sequence: TGTGCCACCAGTGATTTGCCTGGCGGGGGTAGCAGCACCGGGGAGCTGTTTTTT. Its protein is CATSDLPGGGSSTGELFF.